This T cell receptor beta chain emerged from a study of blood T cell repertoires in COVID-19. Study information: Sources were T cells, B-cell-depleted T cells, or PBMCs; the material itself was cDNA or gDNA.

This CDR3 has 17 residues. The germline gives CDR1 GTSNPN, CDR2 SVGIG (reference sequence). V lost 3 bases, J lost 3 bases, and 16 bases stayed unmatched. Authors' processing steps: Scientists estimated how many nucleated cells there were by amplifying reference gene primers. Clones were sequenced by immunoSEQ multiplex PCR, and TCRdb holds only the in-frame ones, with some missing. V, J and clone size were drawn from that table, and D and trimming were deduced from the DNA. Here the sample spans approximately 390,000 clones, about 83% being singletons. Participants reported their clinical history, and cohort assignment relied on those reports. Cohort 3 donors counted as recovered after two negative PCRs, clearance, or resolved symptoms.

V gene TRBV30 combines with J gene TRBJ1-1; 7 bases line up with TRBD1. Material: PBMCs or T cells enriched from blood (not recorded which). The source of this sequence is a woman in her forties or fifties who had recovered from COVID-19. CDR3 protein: CAWRGIRRDRRYTEAFF. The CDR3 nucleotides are TGTGCCTGGAGAGGTATTAGACGGGACAGAAGATACACTGAAGCTTTCTTT.